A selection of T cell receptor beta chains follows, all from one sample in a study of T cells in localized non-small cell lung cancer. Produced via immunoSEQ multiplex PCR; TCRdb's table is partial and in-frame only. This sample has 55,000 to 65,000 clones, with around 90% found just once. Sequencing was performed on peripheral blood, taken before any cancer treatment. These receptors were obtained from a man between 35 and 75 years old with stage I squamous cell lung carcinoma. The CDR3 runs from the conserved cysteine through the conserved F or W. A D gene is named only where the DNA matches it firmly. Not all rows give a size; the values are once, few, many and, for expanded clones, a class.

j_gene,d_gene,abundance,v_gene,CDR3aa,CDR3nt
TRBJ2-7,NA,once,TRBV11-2,CASSLLEFMGAYEQYF,TGTGCCAGCAGCTTATTGGAGTTTATGGGGGCCTACGAGCAGTACTTC
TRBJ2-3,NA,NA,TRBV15,CATSRGRGGVTDTQYF,TGTGCCACCAGCAGGGGACGTGGCGGGGTCACAGATACGCAGTATTTT
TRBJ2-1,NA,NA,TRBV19,CASSINTGQASYNEQFF,TGTGCCAGTAGTATTAATACCGGTCAGGCCTCCTACAATGAGCAGTTCTTC
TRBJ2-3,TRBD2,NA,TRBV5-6,CASSRLAQSTDTQYF,TGTGCCAGCAGCCGACTAGCGCAGAGCACAGATACGCAGTATTTT
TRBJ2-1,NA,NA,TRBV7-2,CASSLDGTSGFF,TGTGCCAGCAGCTTAGATGGTACCTCGGGATTCTTC
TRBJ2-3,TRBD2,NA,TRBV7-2,CASSLRGRLAGVDTQYF,TGTGCCAGCAGCTTACGGGGGCGGCTAGCGGGAGTAGATACGCAGTATTTT
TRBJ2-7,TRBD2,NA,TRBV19,CASSSAGGGYEQYF,TGTGCCAGTAGTTCTGCGGGAGGCGGCTACGAGCAGTACTTC
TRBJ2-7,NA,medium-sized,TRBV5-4,CASSMTGDEQYF,TGTGCCAGCAGCATGACAGGAGACGAGCAGTACTTC
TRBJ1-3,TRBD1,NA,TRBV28,CASSSGGYSGNTIYF,TGTGCCAGCAGTTCAGGGGGCTACTCTGGAAACACCATATATTTT
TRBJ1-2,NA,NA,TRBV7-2,CASSLPRTDGYTF,TGTGCCAGCAGCTTACCCCGAACAGATGGCTACACCTTC
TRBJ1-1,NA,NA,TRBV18,CASSPGGTRTEAFF,TGTGCCAGCTCACCAGGGGGAACACGCACTGAAGCTTTCTTT
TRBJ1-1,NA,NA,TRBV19,CASSLGQTLNTEAFF,TGTGCCAGTAGCCTTGGACAGACCTTGAACACTGAAGCTTTCTTT
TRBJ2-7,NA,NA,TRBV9,CASSHPPEGRYF,TGTGCCAGCAGCCACCCCCCCGAGGGACGCTACTTC
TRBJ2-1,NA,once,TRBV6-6,CASSNSDSTNEQFF,TGTGCCAGCAGTAACTCGGACAGCACTAATGAGCAGTTCTTC
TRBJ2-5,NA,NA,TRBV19,CASSSWGGPRETQYF,TGTGCCAGTAGTTCCTGGGGGGGCCCCCGAGAGACCCAGTACTTC
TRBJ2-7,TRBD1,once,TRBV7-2,CASSNGQGLSYEQYF,TGTGCCAGCAGCAACGGACAGGGGCTTTCCTACGAGCAGTACTTC
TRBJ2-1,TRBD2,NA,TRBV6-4,CASGPSGSSYNEQFF,TGTGCCAGCGGACCTAGCGGCAGCTCCTACAATGAGCAGTTCTTC
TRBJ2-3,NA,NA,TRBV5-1,CASSLPTGTQYF,TGCGCCAGCAGCCTACCGACGGGGACGCAGTATTTT
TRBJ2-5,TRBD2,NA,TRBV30,CAWSVWRGSQTQYF,TGTGCCTGGAGTGTATGGCGCGGGAGCCAGACCCAGTACTTC
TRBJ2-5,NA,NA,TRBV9,CASSVGGKETQYF,TGTGCCAGCAGCGTAGGAGGGAAAGAGACCCAGTACTTC
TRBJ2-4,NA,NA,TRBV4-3,CASSLFFRGAKNIQYF,TGCGCCAGCAGCCTATTCTTCCGTGGAGCCAAAAACATTCAGTACTTC
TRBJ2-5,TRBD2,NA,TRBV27,CASSLKLALRETQYF,TGTGCCAGCAGTTTAAAACTAGCGCTCCGGGAGACCCAGTACTTC
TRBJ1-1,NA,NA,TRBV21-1,CASPRYTEAFF,TGTGCCAGCCCGAGGTACACTGAAGCTTTCTTT
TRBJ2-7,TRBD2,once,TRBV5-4,CASSLGLAGGAYEQYF,TGTGCCAGCAGCTTGGGCCTAGCGGGGGGGGCCTACGAGCAGTACTTC
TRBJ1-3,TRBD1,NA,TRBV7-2,CASIDSGTGTGNTIYF,TGTGCCAGCATCGACTCCGGGACAGGGACTGGAAACACCATATATTTT
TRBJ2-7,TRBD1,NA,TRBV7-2,CASSLAAGGGGTEQYF,TGTGCCAGCAGCTTAGCCGCAGGGGGCGGTGGGACAGAGCAGTACTTC
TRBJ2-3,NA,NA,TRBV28,CASSFLAGTDTQYF,TGTGCCAGCAGTTTCCTAGCCGGCACAGATACGCAGTATTTT
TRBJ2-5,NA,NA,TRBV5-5,CASSLGGGSETQYF,TGTGCCAGCAGCTTGGGAGGAGGATCAGAGACCCAGTACTTC
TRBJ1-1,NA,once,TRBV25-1,CASPPTGAGTEAFF,TGTGCCAGCCCACCTACGGGGGCAGGCACTGAAGCTTTCTTT
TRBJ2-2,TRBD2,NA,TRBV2,CASRPGTSVTGELFF,TGTGCCAGCAGACCCGGGACTAGCGTCACCGGGGAGCTGTTTTTT
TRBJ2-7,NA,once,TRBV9,CASSPTPAYEQYF,TGTGCCAGCAGCCCCACCCCGGCCTACGAGCAGTACTTC
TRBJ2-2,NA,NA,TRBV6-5,CASSPREDITGELFF,TGTGCCAGCAGTCCCCGCGAAGATATCACCGGGGAGCTGTTTTTT
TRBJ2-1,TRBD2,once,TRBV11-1,CASSSSGTRTYEQFF,TGTGCCAGCAGCTCCTCCGGGACTAGAACCTATGAGCAGTTCTTC
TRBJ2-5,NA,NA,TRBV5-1,CASSLVGAGEETQYF,TGCGCCAGCAGCTTGGTGGGGGCGGGAGAAGAGACCCAGTACTTC
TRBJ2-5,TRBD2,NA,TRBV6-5,CASSYGREGQETQYF,TGTGCCAGCAGTTACGGCCGGGAGGGCCAGGAGACCCAGTACTTC
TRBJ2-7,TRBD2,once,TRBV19,CASSASGLAGSEQYF,TGTGCCAGTAGTGCGTCGGGACTAGCGGGATCTGAGCAGTACTTC
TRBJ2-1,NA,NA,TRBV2,CASSETAYNEQFF,TGTGCCAGCAGTGAGACAGCCTACAATGAGCAGTTCTTC
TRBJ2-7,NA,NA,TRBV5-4,CASSKPTGTAVMVQYF,TGTGCCAGCAGCAAACCCACCGGGACGGCGGTTATGGTGCAGTACTTC
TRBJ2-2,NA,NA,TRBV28,CASSLRIHLNTGELFF,TGTGCCAGCAGTTTAAGGATCCATCTGAACACCGGGGAGCTGTTTTTT
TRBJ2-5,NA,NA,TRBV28,CASSLVGETQYF,TGTGCCAGCAGTTTGGTGGGAGAGACCCAGTACTTC
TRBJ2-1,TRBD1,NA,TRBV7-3,CASSSQQGTEQFF,TGTGCCAGCAGCTCTCAACAGGGGACCGAGCAGTTCTTC
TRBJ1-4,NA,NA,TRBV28,CASSWLQGRNEKLFF,TGTGCCAGCAGTTGGTTACAGGGACGTAATGAAAAACTGTTTTTT
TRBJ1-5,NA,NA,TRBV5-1,CASSDSPNQPQHF,TGCGCCAGCAGCGACAGCCCAAATCAGCCCCAGCATTTT
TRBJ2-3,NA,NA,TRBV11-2,CASSFRDPSTDTQYF,TGTGCCAGCAGCTTCAGGGACCCTAGCACAGATACGCAGTATTTT
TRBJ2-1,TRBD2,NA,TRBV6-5,CASSPPVAGYNEQFF,TGTGCCAGCAGTCCCCCAGTAGCGGGGTACAATGAGCAGTTCTTC
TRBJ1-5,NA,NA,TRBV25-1,CASSGWGSQPQHF,TGTGCCAGCAGCGGCTGGGGGTCCCAGCCCCAGCATTTT